The rows below give T cell receptor beta chains drawn from one sample of a study of T cell repertoires in cytomegalovirus infection. In TCRdb, the reads were re-called with MiXCR into one record per CDR3 protein. The table records around 740,000 distinct CDR3 sequences, roughly 36% of them present only once. Sequenced: PBMCs. Receptors were obtained from a human donor in good health (CMV status not recorded). Some clones in this sample may be carry-over from other donors' samples. Each CDR3 is given with its conserved first and last residue. A D gene is named only where the DNA matches it firmly. Size values are once, few and many counts, or a class for expanded clones, and some rows have none.

j_call,d_call,clone_size,v_call,cdr3_nt,cdr3_aa
TRBJ1-5,-,-,TRBV28,TGTGCCAGCAGTAGACCGTATAGCAATCAGCCCCAGCATTTT,CASSRPYSNQPQHF
TRBJ2-7,-,few,TRBV4-1,TGCGCCAGCAGCCAGTCGGACCAGGGAGGCGAGCAGTACTTC,CASSQSDQGGEQYF
TRBJ2-3,TRBD2,many,TRBV7-9,TGTGCCAGCGGGAGGGCAAGCACAGATACGCAGTATTTT,CASGRASTDTQYF
TRBJ2-6,-,-,TRBV11-2,TGTGCCAGCAGCGCGGACGGCCTAGGGGCCAACGTCCTGACTTTC,CASSADGLGANVLTF
TRBJ2-5,-,-,TRBV4-3,TGCGCCAGCAGCCCGGGACAAAACGTAAAAGAGACCCAGTACTTC,CASSPGQNVKETQYF
TRBJ2-2,TRBD1,many,TRBV7-6,TGTGCCAGCAGACGTACGGGACAGTCCCCCGGGGAGCTGTTTTTT,CASRRTGQSPGELFF
TRBJ2-3,TRBD2,many,TRBV7-9,TGTGCCAGCAGCTCACTAGCGGGACCGCCGCTAGATACGCAGTATTTT,CASSSLAGPPLDTQYF
TRBJ1-2,-,few,TRBV7-6,TGTGCCAGCAGCTTTGAACAGGGTTTATATGGCTACACCTTC,CASSFEQGLYGYTF
TRBJ2-1,TRBD2,-,TRBV19,TGTGCCAGTAGTATAGCGGGGGGAGGGTTAAATGAGCAGTTCTTC,CASSIAGGGLNEQFF
TRBJ1-6,-,-,TRBV6-2/TRBV6-3,TGTGCCAGCCACCGTGACAGTCTTTCACCCCTCCACTTT,CASHRDSLSPLHF
TRBJ2-3,-,-,TRBV7-2,TGTGCCAGCAGCTTTTTAAGAGGGGATACGCAGTATTTT,CASSFLRGDTQYF
TRBJ2-3,TRBD2,once,TRBV6-1,TGTGCCAGCAGCCGACTAGCGGGGGACACAGATACGCAGTATTTT,CASSRLAGDTDTQYF
TRBJ2-5,TRBD2,few,TRBV28,TGTGCCAGCAGTTTAGTTCCAGCGGGGGGCAAGTACCAAGAGACCCAGTACTTC,CASSLVPAGGKYQETQYF
TRBJ1-1,-,-,TRBV18,TGTGCCAGCTCACCAGAGTGGAACACTGAAGCTTTCTTT,CASSPEWNTEAFF
TRBJ1-2,TRBD1,many,TRBV7-2,TGTGCCAGCAGCCTCGGACAGGGCGGTAGCTATGGCTACACCTTC,CASSLGQGGSYGYTF
TRBJ2-1,TRBD2,few,TRBV7-8,TGTGCCAGCAGCTTAGCCGGGGGGACTAGAAAGACCTACAATGAGCAGTTCTTC,CASSLAGGTRKTYNEQFF
TRBJ2-1,-,-,TRBV7-9,TGTGCCAGCAGCACCGGGGCTGTGGGCAATGAGCAGTTCTTC,CASSTGAVGNEQFF
TRBJ1-6,-,-,TRBV27,TGTGCCAGCAGTTTGCCAGGAAATTCACCCCTCCACTTT,CASSLPGNSPLHF
TRBJ1-5,-,-,TRBV2,TGTGCCAGCAGATATACCCCCGATGTTAGCAATCAGCCCCAGCATTTT,CASRYTPDVSNQPQHF
TRBJ2-7,TRBD1,few,TRBV10-3,TGTGCCATCAGAGGAGGACAGGGGTCGACACCCAACGAGCAGTACTTC,CAIRGGQGSTPNEQYF
TRBJ1-5,TRBD1,many,TRBV19,TGTGCCAGTAGTAGACAGGGTTTGAGCAATCAGCCCCAGCATTTT,CASSRQGLSNQPQHF
TRBJ1-1,TRBD1,few,TRBV18,TGTGCCAGCTCACCGTGGACAGGCCCACTTGGCACTGAAGCTTTCTTT,CASSPWTGPLGTEAFF
TRBJ2-5,TRBD1,-,TRBV4-1,TGCGCCAGCAGCCAAGACGACAGGGGGCAAGAGACCCAGTACTTC,CASSQDDRGQETQYF
TRBJ2-5,TRBD2,-,TRBV28,TGTGCCAGCAGTTTATACCGGGGGGGCCTTAAGGTCCAGACCCAGTACTTC,CASSLYRGGLKVQTQYF
TRBJ1-2,-,-,TRBV2,TGTGCCAGCATAAGAACGCCAGGAGGCTCTGGCTACACCTTC,CASIRTPGGSGYTF
TRBJ2-1,TRBD1,few,TRBV6-1,TGTGCCAGCAGTGATCGACAGGGGGCCGGCGATGAGCAGTTCTTC,CASSDRQGAGDEQFF
TRBJ2-7,TRBD2,-,TRBV2,TGTGCCAGCGGGGGGACTAGCCAGACCTACGAGCAGTACTTC,CASGGTSQTYEQYF
TRBJ2-3,TRBD2,few,TRBV2,TGTGCCAGCACTTGGCGGGAGTACGTGACAGATACGCAGTATTTT,CASTWREYVTDTQYF
TRBJ2-3,-,few,TRBV7-3,TGTGCCAGCAGCTTATTAGGGGAAACCGGTACGCAGTATTTT,CASSLLGETGTQYF
TRBJ2-5,TRBD2,-,TRBV20-1,TGCAGTGCCCCGGGGGGGAGAGAGACCCAGTACTTC,CSAPGGRETQYF
TRBJ1-5,-,few,TRBV6-1,TGTGCCAGCCTTAGGGGGGGCGTAGGCAATCAGCCCCAGCATTTT,CASLRGGVGNQPQHF
TRBJ2-3,-,few,TRBV24-1,TGTGCCACCAGTGATTTGAGTGACGCGGGCGGGGGCACTCCTACGCAGTATTTT,CATSDLSDAGGGTPTQYF
TRBJ1-2,-,few,TRBV28,TGTGCCAGCAGTTCCCGGGGAGATGGCTACACCTTC,CASSSRGDGYTF
TRBJ2-7,-,-,TRBV29-1,TGCAGCGTCGTTTTTCGGGCAGGGGGGCTCGAGCAGTACTTC,CSVVFRAGGLEQYF
TRBJ2-5,-,-,TRBV11-2,TGTGCCAGCAGCTTAGGCCACAGGGTCGTAGAGACCCAGTACTTC,CASSLGHRVVETQYF
TRBJ2-7,TRBD2,-,TRBV28,TGTGCCAGCAGTTACATTAGCGGGAGTCGACCCGAGCAGTACTTC,CASSYISGSRPEQYF
TRBJ2-1,TRBD2,-,TRBV10-3,TGTGCCATCAGTGAAGGGCTAGCGGGAGGGCGTAATGAGCAGTTCTTC,CAISEGLAGGRNEQFF
TRBJ2-2,-,-,TRBV11-1,TGTGCCAGCAGACCACAGGGAGACGGGGAGCTGTTTTTT,CASRPQGDGELFF
TRBJ2-2,-,-,TRBV28,TGTGCCAGCAGTTTCCCCGGAAGGGCCGGGGAGCTGTTTTTT,CASSFPGRAGELFF
TRBJ2-5,-,-,TRBV6-6,TGTGCCAGCAGTCGCGGACAGCCCCAAGAGACCCAGTACTTC,CASSRGQPQETQYF
TRBJ1-1,-,-,TRBV14,TGTGCCAGCAGCCAAGACCGGGCCCCCAGGGTCCCCAGGGAAGCTTTCTTT,CASSQDRAPRVPREAFF
TRBJ1-5,-,-,TRBV20-1,TGCAGTGCGATCGGGACTTCGATTTCCGAGCCCCAGCATTTT,CSAIGTSISEPQHF